Following are 6 T cell receptor beta chains from one sample sequenced in a study of shared T cell receptors in the human thymus. Using immunoSEQ multiplex PCR, the repertoire was profiled, and TCRdb retains in-frame clones only, with some absent. Of 720,000 or so clones in the sample, roughly 88% were seen once. This sample also appeared in a second study, on human thymus T cells.

The specimen sequenced was thymocytes. The receptors originated from a girl less than two years old with a congenital heart defect.

The chain joins TRBV5-5 to TRBJ2-3; D is possibly TRBD2 (5 bases). CDR3 length: 12 residues. V gave up 5 bases and J gave up 4 bases, with 8 bases separating them. The germline CDR1 and CDR2 sequences are SGHKS and YYEKEE (reference sequence). The CDR3: CASRAGADTQYF. CDR3 DNA sequence: TGTGCCAGCAGGGCCGGGGCAGATACGCAGTATTTT.

The chain combines TRBV11-2 with TRBJ1-2; 8 bases fit TRBD1. The CDR3 covers 15 residues. Germline lookup yields CDR1 SGHAT and CDR2 FQNNGV. V lost 6 bases and J lost 2; bases outside the gene matches: 8. The CDR3 region is CASRRRDRQNYGYTF. CDR3 sequence (DNA): TGTGCCAGCAGAAGGAGGGACAGGCAGAACTATGGCTACACCTTC.

This rearrangement joins TRBV7-8 to TRBJ2-1, with 9 nucleotides matching TRBD2. With 1 base clipped from V and 5 bases from J, the junction kept 12 bases outside the gene matches. This CDR3 has 18 residues. Germline V gene data show CDR1 as SGHVS and CDR2 as FQNEAQ. In nucleotides, the CDR3 is TGTGCCAGCAGCTTAGGTTTATGGAGCGGGGGGTTCAACAATGAGCAGTTCTTC. Translated: CASSLGLWSGGFNNEQFF.

This rearrangement joins TRBV5-4 to TRBJ1-2; tentatively, D is TRBD1 (5 bases). The CDR3 covers 16 residues. The ends were cut back, 5 bases at V and 0 bases at J, with 17 bases in the middle. CDR1 is SGHNT, CDR2 YYREEE, per germline (reference sequence). The CDR3 coding sequence is TGTGCCAGCAGTCCCGCGGCGGGGGATGCTAACTATGGCTACACCTTC. Amino acids: CASSPAAGDANYGYTF.

This clone was recorded only once. V is TRBV6-6 and J is TRBJ1-2; D gene uncertain. CDR1 is MNHNY, CDR2 SVGAGI, per germline (reference sequence). The V and J ends lost 8 bases and 8 bases respectively, with 9 bases between them. The CDR3 spans 10 residues. The CDR3 here is CASAAWGYTF. Written as DNA, the CDR3 is TGTGCCAGCGCGGCGTGGGGCTACACCTTC.

This clone was seen once. The gene calls are TRBV6-1 and TRBJ1-3; D remains ambiguous. With 4 bases removed from V and 4 bases from J, the gap between germline ends came to 11 bases. This CDR3 has 14 residues. Germline V gene lookup returns CDR1 MNHNS and CDR2 SASEGT. The CDR3: CASSVYAEGNTIYF. In DNA, the CDR3 is TGTGCCAGCAGTGTTTACGCGGAGGGAAACACCATATATTTT.